Presented here are 30 T cell receptor beta chains from one specimen sequenced in a study of T cell changes during pregnancy in multiple sclerosis. Produced via immunoSEQ multiplex PCR; TCRdb's table is partial and in-frame only. This table holds 47,000 or so clones, almost 90% found once. Specimen: peripheral blood, collected after pregnancy. The receptors derive from a female donor in good health, enrolled as a control in a pregnancy study.

The rearrangement joins TRBV7-6 to TRBJ2-1; TRBD2 matches 8 bases. The J segment lost 0 bases and the V segment lost 0 bases, leaving 4 bases of the junction unmatched. The CDR3 has 17 residues. CDR1 and CDR2 (germline): SGHVS, FNYEAQ. The CDR3 region is CASSLAVAGGSYNEQFF. In DNA form, the CDR3 reads TGTGCCAGCAGCTTAGCAGTGGCGGGGGGCTCCTACAATGAGCAGTTCTTC. Filled out from reference TRBV7-6 and TRBJ2-1, the complete variable domain reads GAGVSQSPRYKVTKRGQDVALRCDPISGHVSLYWYRQALGQGPEFLTYFNYEAQQDKSGLPNDRFSAERPEGSISTLTIQRTEQRDSAMYRCASSLAVAGGSYNEQFFGPGTRLTVL.

The chain recombines TRBV7-3 with TRBJ1-3; TRBD1 is a possible D gene (5 bases). This CDR3 region has 15 residues. From germline, CDR1 is SGHTA and CDR2 FQGTGA. V gave up 3 bases and J gave up 0 bases, with 9 bases separating them. CDR3 loop: CASSLGLSSGNTIYF. The CDR3 DNA reads TGTGCCAGCAGCTTGGGACTGAGCTCTGGAAACACCATATATTTT. Looking up the rest from reference TRBV7-3 and TRBJ1-3 gives the full variable domain: GAGVSQTPSNKVTEKGKYVELRCDPISGHTALYWYRQSLGQGPEFLIYFQGTGAADDSGLPNDRFFAVRPEGSVSTLKIQRTERGDSAVYLCASSLGLSSGNTIYFGEGSWLTVV.

The J gene is TRBJ1-1, the V gene TRBV7-8; 7 bases map to TRBD1. This CDR3 is 11 amino acids long. Germline values: CDR1 SGHVS, CDR2 FQNEAQ. The junction had 5 bases not matched to a gene; V was cut back by 5 bases and J by 11 bases. DNA for the CDR3: TGTGCCAGCAGCACTCAGGGGGTCGCTTTCTTT. Its protein is CASSTQGVAFF.

V usage is TRBV19 and J usage is TRBJ2-4; perhaps TRBD2 as D (6 bases). V was pared by 6 bases and J by 3 bases, with 15 bases between. This CDR3 comprises 15 residues. The germline CDR1 and CDR2 sequences are LNHDA and SQIVND (reference sequence). The CDR3 sequence: CASSPIVGGKNIQYF. The CDR3 DNA follows: TGTGCCAGTAGCCCTATCGTGGGGGGCAAAAACATTCAGTACTTC.

This clone has a handful of counts. The genes are TRBV28 and TRBJ1-6; 9 bases match TRBD1. V was pared by 7 bases and J by 8 bases, with 6 bases of the junction left unmatched. The CDR3 contains 14 residues. Germline lookup yields CDR1 MDHEN and CDR2 SYDVKM. Written as DNA, the CDR3 is TGTGCCAGCATCTCGGGACAGGGAGATTCACCCCTCCACTTT. Translating it yields CASISGQGDSPLHF.

The chain has TRBV30 and TRBJ2-2; 12 positions agree with TRBD2. Germline V CDR1 and CDR2: GTSNPN, SVGIG (reference sequence). Losses at the gene ends were 3 bases for V and 3 bases for J; bases not matched to a gene: 5. The CDR3 runs to 16 residues. The CDR3 bases are TGTGCCTGGAGAGACCTAGCGGGAGGGGACACCGGGGAGCTGTTTTTT. Translating gives CAWRDLAGGDTGELFF. Complete variable domain (other parts from reference TRBV30 and TRBJ2-2): SQTIHQWPATLVQPVGSPLSLECTVEGTSNPNLYWYRQAAGRGLQLLFYSVGIGQISSEVPQNLSASRPQDRQFILSSKKLLLSDSGFYLCAWRDLAGGDTGELFFGEGSRLTVL.

This clone is a singleton in its sample. This chain uses TRBV18 with TRBJ2-1; 7 positions agree with TRBD2. Per the germline V gene, CDR1 is KGHSH and CDR2 is LQKENI. The junction had 5 bases not matched to a gene; V was cut back by 1 base and J by 8 bases. The CDR3 totals 14 residues. CDR3 nucleotide sequence: TGTGCCAGCTCACCACAGACTGGGGGGGATGAGCAGTTCTTC. This gives the protein CASSPQTGGDEQFF.

The gene calls are TRBV18 and TRBJ1-2; D is undetermined. CDR1 KGHSH and CDR2 LQKENI come from the germline V gene. The CDR3 consists of 14 residues. Trimming shortened V by 3 bases and J by 8 bases, and 16 bases separated the two germline ends. This CDR3 reads CASSPPPVRGGYTF. Here the CDR3 DNA reads TGTGCCAGCTCACCGCCCCCCGTTCGAGGGGGCTACACCTTC.

The chain recombines TRBV28 with TRBJ2-6, with D possibly matching TRBD2 (6 bases). Germline assignment: CDR1 MDHEN and CDR2 SYDVKM. The CDR3 length is 13 residues. Trimming took off 6 bases at V and 4 bases at J, with 7 bases between the two ends. The CDR3 loop reads CASSRGGANVLTF. The CDR3 region has the DNA TGTGCCAGCAGCCGGGGGGGGGCCAACGTCCTGACTTTC.

This clone has more than one count but fewer than ten. Here the CDR3 DNA reads TGTGCCAGTAGTATACTCCAGGGGGTGAACACTGAAGCTTTCTTT. This codes for CASSILQGVNTEAFF. The chain employs TRBV19 and TRBJ1-1; 7 bases match TRBD1. Germline trimming cut 2 bases from V and 0 bases from J; bases unmatched to any gene: 3. Looked up from germline, CDR1 is LNHDA and CDR2 is SQIVND (reference sequence). This CDR3 contains 15 residues.

The chain uses TRBV5-1 and TRBJ1-2; the match to TRBD1 covers 7 bases. The length of the CDR3 is 18 residues. Germline assignment: CDR1 SGHRS and CDR2 YFSETQ. V lost 4 bases and J lost 5; bases outside the gene matches: 20. CDR3 sequence: CASSRGTAATGSLYGYTF. CDR3 in DNA: TGCGCCAGCAGCCGCGGGACAGCCGCAACGGGCTCTCTATATGGCTACACCTTC.

V usage is TRBV19 and J usage is TRBJ1-2, with TRBD1 as a possible D gene (5 bases). The germline CDR1 and CDR2 sequences are LNHDA and SQIVND (reference sequence). V lost 7 bases to trimming and J lost 0 bases, with 21 bases between them. This CDR3 is built from 17 residues. CDR3 loop: CASNYRDFPRTNYGYTF. CDR3 in DNA: TGTGCCAGTAATTACCGGGACTTCCCCCGGACTAACTATGGCTACACCTTC.

This clone was recorded once. This chain connects TRBV19 to TRBJ2-3; 8 bases line up with TRBD2. J was trimmed by 2 bases and V by 5 bases; bases with no gene match: 6. This CDR3 has 15 residues. The V gene's germline CDR1 is LNHDA and CDR2 SQIVND (reference sequence). CDR3 amino acids: CASSLSGGLTDTQYF. The CDR3 DNA sequence: TGTGCCAGTAGTCTCAGCGGGGGCCTCACAGATACGCAGTATTTT.

The rearrangement uses TRBV19 and TRBJ1-5, with D unresolved. Trimming shortened V by 5 bases and J by 7 bases, and 12 bases separated the two germline ends. CDR1 is LNHDA, CDR2 SQIVND, per germline (reference sequence). The CDR3 covers 13 residues. The CDR3 DNA is TGTGCCAGTAGTTCGAGTCTGGTGCAGCCCCAGCATTTT. The encoded protein is CASSSSLVQPQHF.

V and J are TRBV5-5 and TRBJ1-4, with TRBD1 matching over 8 bases. The CDR3 extends over 14 amino acids. The trim removed 3 bases at V and 8 bases at J, leaving 6 bases unmatched. Looked up from germline, CDR1 is SGHKS and CDR2 is YYEKEE (reference sequence). The CDR3 DNA reads as TGTGCCAGCAGCTCCAGGGGGCTCGACGAAAAACTGTTTTTT. It is translated as CASSSRGLDEKLFF.

The J gene is TRBJ2-7, the V gene TRBV5-1, with a possible D match to TRBD1 (6 bases). Per the germline V gene, CDR1 is SGHRS and CDR2 is YFSETQ. Trimming took 0 bases from V and 7 from J, leaving 14 bases between them. The CDR3 is made up of 14 amino acids. The CDR3 coding sequence is TGCGCCAGCAGCTTGGAAGGGGGTGTCGGGGAGCAGTACTTC. Protein product: CASSLEGGVGEQYF.

This clone was found a few times. J is TRBJ1-6 and V is TRBV9; 7 bases are a match to TRBD1. The germline CDR1 and CDR2 sequences are SGDLS and YYNGEE. This CDR3 spans 14 amino acids. Unmatched junction bases numbered 8, after V lost 4 bases and J lost 10 bases. CDR3 protein: CASSPIGGGSPLHF. CDR3 sequence (DNA): TGTGCCAGCAGCCCCATTGGAGGGGGCTCACCCCTCCACTTT.

The chain joins TRBV20-1 to TRBJ1-2, with 7 bases identical to TRBD1. The CDR3 runs 10 residues. Germline values: CDR1 DFQATT, CDR2 SNEGSKA (reference sequence). With V trimmed by 3 bases and J by 10 bases, 2 bases remained unmatched. The CDR3 nucleotides read TGCAGTGCTAGGGGGACAGACTACACCTTC. This gives the protein CSARGTDYTF.

V and J are TRBV7-8 and TRBJ1-2; D possibly corresponds to TRBD1 (5 bases). The germline V and J ends were trimmed by 3 bases and 8 bases, with 16 bases remaining between them. This CDR3 spans 14 amino acids. CDR1 SGHVS and CDR2 FQNEAQ come from the germline V gene. The CDR3 region has the DNA TGTGCCAGCAGCTTCGGGCAGGGTCGGGTCGGCTACACCTTC. It translates to CASSFGQGRVGYTF.

V gene TRBV4-2 combines with J gene TRBJ2-3, with D maybe TRBD2 (6 bases). CDR1 is LGHNA, CDR2 YNFKEQ, per germline. Trimming left V 0 bases short and J 1 base short, with 17 bases between. The CDR3 loop spans 18 amino acids. CDR3 sequence reads: CASSQEVEGSEGTDTQYF. The CDR3 DNA is TGTGCCAGCAGCCAAGAAGTGGAGGGGAGTGAAGGCACAGATACGCAGTATTTT.

The chain combines TRBV29-1 with TRBJ1-2, with TRBD1 matching 7 bases. The CDR3 runs 12 residues. Germline V gene data show CDR1 as SQVTM and CDR2 as ANQGSEA. V lost 5 bases and J lost 2; bases outside the gene matches: 2. The CDR3 region has the DNA TGCAGCGTTCTAGGGGGCAACTATGGCTACACCTTC. It yields the protein CSVLGGNYGYTF.

The sample holds one count of this clone. This sequence joins TRBV21-1 and TRBJ2-7; whether TRBD1, the table's D call, matches the DNA was not checked. TRBV21-1 is termed a pseudogene. CDR3 length: 12 residues. Written as DNA, the CDR3 is TGTGCCAGCAGGGACAGCTCCTACGAGCAGTACTTC. It yields the protein CASRDSSYEQYF.

The V gene is TRBV27, the J gene TRBJ1-5; 7 positions agree with TRBD1. Germline V gives CDR1 MNHEY, CDR2 SMNVEV (reference sequence). The CDR3 runs to 16 residues. The V gene end was trimmed by 3 bases and the J gene end by 2 bases; junction bases not matched to a gene: 7. The CDR3 is CASSLVQGFGNQPQHF. The CDR3, as DNA: TGTGCCAGCAGTTTGGTACAGGGGTTTGGCAATCAGCCCCAGCATTTT.

This clone was observed a few times. Here the CDR3 DNA reads TGTGCCAGCAGCTCCCTGTTACAGGCGGAGGGAAACACCATATATTTT. This gives the protein CASSSLLQAEGNTIYF. The J gene is TRBJ1-3, the V gene TRBV7-8; D might be TRBD1 (5 bases). V lost 4 bases and J lost 4, with 17 bases in between. Germline V lookup: CDR1 SGHVS, CDR2 FQNEAQ. This CDR3 region has 16 residues.

This clone has a handful of counts. Other nucleotide sequences from this sample produce the same CDR3. The chain uses TRBV25-1 and TRBJ1-1, with D possibly TRBD1 on 6 matching bases. Trimming removed 3 bases from V and 0 bases from J, with 14 bases in between. Germline V gene data show CDR1 as MGHDK and CDR2 as SYGVNS. The CDR3 loop spans 16 amino acids. This chain's CDR3 is CASSEGGQPMNTEAFF. DNA for the CDR3: TGTGCCAGCAGTGAGGGTGGACAGCCTATGAACACTGAAGCTTTCTTT. Complete variable domain (other parts from reference TRBV25-1 and TRBJ1-1): EADIYQTPRYLVIGTGKKITLECSQTMGHDKMYWYQQDPGMELHLIHYSYGVNSTEKGDLSSESTVSRIRTEHFPLTLESARPSHTSQYLCASSEGGQPMNTEAFFGQGTRLTVV.

This clone was seen only once. The chain carries TRBV4-1 and TRBJ1-4; a weak D match, TRBD1 (5 bases). The V gene lost 1 base and the J gene lost 10 bases, with 13 bases spanning the gap. Per germline, CDR1 MGHRA and CDR2 YSYEKL. The CDR3 extends over 14 amino acids. The CDR3 region is CASSQAAGSGKLFF. The CDR3 nucleotides are TGCGCCAGCAGCCAAGCAGCAGGGTCAGGAAAACTGTTTTTT.

The V gene is TRBV6-4, the J gene TRBJ2-3; 9 bases are a match to TRBD2. Germline V gene sequence: CDR1 MRHNA, CDR2 SNTAGT. V gave up 1 base and J gave up 9 bases; unmatched junction bases: 8. The CDR3 spans 15 residues. The CDR3 nucleotides are TGTGCCAGCAGTGACTATAGCGGGGGTCCTAGCACGCAGTATTTT. Translation: CASSDYSGGPSTQYF.

This sequence joins TRBV4-2 and TRBJ1-2; weak D call: TRBD1 (6 bases). Trimming removed 3 bases from V and 2 bases from J, with 16 bases in between. The CDR3 runs to 16 residues. Germline assignment: CDR1 LGHNA and CDR2 YNFKEQ. Written as DNA, the CDR3 is TGTGCCAGCAGCCACCCCCTTCAGGGGAAAAACTATGGCTACACCTTC. This sequence encodes CASSHPLQGKNYGYTF.

The rearrangement uses TRBV27 and TRBJ2-7; 8 bases fit TRBD2. The CDR3 consists of 13 residues. Unmatched junction bases numbered 4, after V lost 9 bases and J lost 0 bases. The germline gives CDR1 MNHEY, CDR2 SMNVEV (reference sequence). CDR3 nucleotide sequence: TGTGCCAGTATAGCGGGGCGCTCCTACGAGCAGTACTTC. Amino acids: CASIAGRSYEQYF.

This chain joins TRBV9 and TRBJ2-1; possibly TRBD1 for D (5 bases). The CDR3 extends over 16 amino acids. V was clipped by 0 bases and J by 2 bases, with 12 bases between them. CDR1 is SGDLS, CDR2 YYNGEE, per germline. CDR3 DNA sequence: TGTGCCAGCAGCGTAGGTGGGGCCCCTACCTACAATGAGCAGTTCTTC. Protein: CASSVGGAPTYNEQFF.